The 21 T cell receptor beta chains below come from one sample, sequenced in a study of T-cell memory formation after mild COVID-19. TCRdb re-called the 5' RACE reads through MiXCR, storing one row per CDR3 protein. The sample comprises 210,000 or so distinct CDR3 sequences, about 18% of which are singletons, and 2% to 3% rests with the top ten. Sequencing was carried out using PBMCs or a T cell subset sorted from them (not recorded which). These receptors all stem from an adult woman who had mild COVID-19 (a few samples of this study predate the infection). Cell type and time point are not known.

The V call is TRBV20-1, the J call TRBJ2-3; D call uncertain. The ends were cut back, 5 bases at V and 1 base at J, with 16 bases in the middle. This CDR3 has 15 residues. CDR1 and CDR2 from the germline V gene are DFQATT and SNEGSKA (reference sequence). The DNA for the CDR3 is TGCAGTGCTCGTAACCGGGTACGTCGCACAGATACGCAGTATTTT. This encodes CSARNRVRRTDTQYF.

V and J are TRBV20-1 and TRBJ2-1; possibly TRBD1 for D (6 bases). The CDR3 length is 15 residues. CDR1 is DFQATT, CDR2 SNEGSKA, per germline (reference sequence). The V and J ends lost 3 bases and 4 bases respectively, with 16 bases between them. CDR3 nucleotides: TGCAGTGCTAGGGGCTACAGGGTAGGTTACAATGAGCAGTTCTTC. Translating gives CSARGYRVGYNEQFF.

The table lists this clonotype with a few counts. The genes are TRBV19 and TRBJ1-1; D ambiguous. The CDR3 is 14 residues long. In germline, CDR1 is LNHDA, CDR2 SQIVND (reference sequence). V lost 7 bases, J lost 1 base, and 13 bases lay in between. The CDR3 loop is CASTEGAWNTEAFF. CDR3 DNA sequence: TGTGCCAGTACCGAGGGTGCGTGGAACACTGAAGCTTTCTTT.

The J gene is TRBJ1-1, the V gene TRBV24-1; weak D call: TRBD1 (6 bases). Trimming took off 4 bases at V and 5 bases at J, with 10 bases between the two ends. The CDR3 is 13 residues long. The germline V gene has CDR1 KGHDR and CDR2 SFDVKD. The DNA of the CDR3 is TGTGCCACCAGTGAAGGGGGGGGGACTGAAGCTTTCTTT. Protein sequence: CATSEGGGTEAFF.

This chain links TRBV11-2 with TRBJ2-7; D uncertain. This CDR3 has 16 residues. Germline values: CDR1 SGHAT, CDR2 FQNNGV. The V end lost 1 base, the J end lost 2 bases, and 15 bases lay between the germline ends. CDR3 loop: CASSLGPGVTTYEQYF. The CDR3 DNA sequence: TGTGCCAGCAGCTTAGGACCCGGTGTGACGACCTACGAGCAGTACTTC.

The chain couples TRBV5-1 to TRBJ2-1, with a weak D call TRBD1 (6 bases). The CDR3 is made up of 16 amino acids. CDR1 and CDR2 from the germline V gene are SGHRS and YFSETQ. Trimming took 2 bases from V and 2 from J, leaving 14 bases between them. The CDR3 DNA follows: TGCGCCAGCAGCTTCGTGAGGCAGGGGACCTACAATGAGCAGTTCTTC. Translating it yields CASSFVRQGTYNEQFF.

This CDR3 is CASSLGSLSHTQYF. CDR3 coding DNA: TGTGCCAGCAGTTTAGGATCCCTCTCTCATACGCAGTATTTT. The rearrangement links TRBV12-3 or TRBV12-4 to TRBJ2-3; D gene ambiguous. This CDR3 is 14 amino acids long. Trimming stripped 1 base from V and 7 bases from J, with 12 bases between.

The gene calls are TRBV19 and TRBJ1-1; D remains unclear. V lost 7 bases and J lost 0, with 9 bases in between. CDR1 and CDR2 from the germline V gene are LNHDA and SQIVND (reference sequence). The CDR3 loop spans 13 amino acids. The CDR3 reads CASTGRVNTEAFF. DNA for the CDR3: TGTGCCAGTACAGGTAGGGTGAACACTGAAGCTTTCTTT.

The rearrangement joins TRBV7-2 to TRBJ1-1; D uncertain. This CDR3 contains 15 residues. Germline lookup yields CDR1 SGHTA and CDR2 FQGNSA. With 3 bases removed from V and 1 base from J, the gap between germline ends came to 12 bases. The chain's CDR3 is CASSLEAVRNTEAFF. The CDR3 bases are TGTGCCAGCAGCTTGGAGGCAGTGAGGAACACTGAAGCTTTCTTT.

There are a few counts of this clonotype. This chain joins TRBV5-5 and TRBJ2-1; TRBD2 matches 9 bases. Germline V gene data show CDR1 as SGHKS and CDR2 as YYEKEE (reference sequence). Germline trimming cut 2 bases from V and 8 bases from J; bases unmatched to any gene: 8. This CDR3 is built from 15 residues. CDR3 DNA sequence: TGTGCCAGCAGCTTCGGCGGGGGGGCGTCGTATGAGCAGTTCTTC. Translated, it gives CASSFGGGASYEQFF.

In DNA, the CDR3 is TGTGCCAGTAGTATAGTATGGCAGCCCCAGCATTTT. Protein: CASSIVWQPQHF. The chain couples TRBV19 to TRBJ1-5; D remains unclear. The CDR3 is 12 amino acids. Between the trimmed V and J ends, which lost 1 base and 7 bases, there was a span of 5 bases. CDR1 is LNHDA, CDR2 SQIVND, per germline (reference sequence).

In this sample, this clonotype turned up many times. The chain recombines TRBV7-9 with TRBJ1-2; 9 bases are a match to TRBD1. The CDR3 is 15 amino acids. V was clipped by 4 bases and J by 1 base; unmatched bases: 4. Per germline, CDR1 SEHNR and CDR2 FQNEAQ (reference sequence). DNA for the CDR3: TGTGCCAGCAGCTCTCACAGGGGGCGTAACTATGGCTACACCTTC. Translation: CASSSHRGRNYGYTF.

This clonotype turned up a few times. V usage is TRBV21-1 and J usage is TRBJ1-1. TRBV21-1 is recorded as a pseudogene. There are 15 residues in the CDR3. The CDR3 coding sequence is TGTGCCAGCAGCAAAGCGTTCGAGGGGAAGACTGAAGCTTTCTTT. Its protein is CASSKAFEGKTEAFF.

The chain uses TRBV7-2 and TRBJ2-3; 7 bases are shared with TRBD2. The J segment lost 5 bases and the V segment lost 5 bases, leaving 7 bases of the junction unmatched. This CDR3 has 14 residues. Per the germline V gene, CDR1 is SGHTA and CDR2 is FQGNSA. The CDR3 bases are TGTGCCAGCAGCCCCAGGGCTAGCGGAGATACGCAGTATTTT. Amino acids: CASSPRASGDTQYF.

The table lists this clonotype with a few counts. The chain combines TRBV6-1 with TRBJ1-1, with 7 bases fitting TRBD1. Germline assignment: CDR1 MNHNS and CDR2 SASEGT. This CDR3 region has 13 residues. V lost 8 bases, J lost 3 bases, and 6 bases stayed unmatched. The CDR3 DNA follows: TGTGCCAGCGCAGGGACAGCGGACACTGAAGCTTTCTTT. Translation: CASAGTADTEAFF.

The chain carries TRBV5-1 and TRBJ2-1, with D possibly being TRBD1 or TRBD2 (7 bases each). Trimming removed 0 bases at V and 6 bases at J, with 10 bases between. The CDR3 is made up of 14 amino acids. CDR1 SGHRS and CDR2 YFSETQ come from the germline V gene. The CDR3 region is CASSLAGGGNEQFF. The CDR3 nucleotides are TGCGCCAGCAGCTTGGCAGGGGGGGGCAATGAGCAGTTCTTC.

A note on this clonotype: At one boundary the junction diverges from the germline segment, which might be a read error. The rearrangement links TRBV12-3 or TRBV12-4 to TRBJ2-7, with 7 bases that match TRBD2. This CDR3 spans 12 amino acids. The CDR3 sequence is CASSPGGVEEYF. For the CDR3, the DNA is TGTGCCAGCAGTCCTGGGGGGGTCGAGGAGTACTTC.

Only a few counts were recorded for this clonotype. The chain has TRBV11-2 and TRBJ2-5; 7 nucleotides agree with TRBD1. V dropped 5 bases and J dropped 1; count of bases not matched to a gene: 1. CDR3 size: 13 residues. Germline V gives CDR1 SGHAT, CDR2 FQNNGV. This CDR3 is CASSTGVQETQYF. The CDR3 region has the DNA TGTGCCAGCAGCACAGGGGTCCAAGAGACCCAGTACTTC.

CDR3 amino acids: CASSDISKSNQPQHF. CDR3 sequence (DNA): TGTGCCAGCAGCGACATCTCGAAATCCAATCAGCCCCAGCATTTT. The chain links TRBV12-3 or TRBV12-4 to TRBJ1-5, with D uncertain. Trimming stripped 6 bases from V and 3 bases from J, with 15 bases between. This CDR3 has 15 residues.

The chain joins TRBV7-9 to TRBJ2-1, with D possibly being TRBD1 (5 bases). Trimming pared 5 bases from V and 6 bases from J, leaving 14 bases between. CDR3 length: 14 amino acids. Looked up from germline, CDR1 is SEHNR and CDR2 is FQNEAQ (reference sequence). CDR3 nucleotides: TGTGCCAGCAGCGTAAGACAGACTCCCAATGAGCAGTTCTTC. This sequence encodes CASSVRQTPNEQFF.

The chain carries TRBV7-9 and TRBJ2-3; D tentatively fits TRBD1 or TRBD2 (5 bases each). Trimming removed 8 bases from V and 4 bases from J, with 16 bases in between. This CDR3 has 14 residues. Looked up from germline, CDR1 is SEHNR and CDR2 is FQNEAQ (reference sequence). CDR3 residues: CASLGERWADTQYF. CDR3 nucleotides: TGTGCCAGCCTGGGGGAACGTTGGGCAGATACGCAGTATTTT.